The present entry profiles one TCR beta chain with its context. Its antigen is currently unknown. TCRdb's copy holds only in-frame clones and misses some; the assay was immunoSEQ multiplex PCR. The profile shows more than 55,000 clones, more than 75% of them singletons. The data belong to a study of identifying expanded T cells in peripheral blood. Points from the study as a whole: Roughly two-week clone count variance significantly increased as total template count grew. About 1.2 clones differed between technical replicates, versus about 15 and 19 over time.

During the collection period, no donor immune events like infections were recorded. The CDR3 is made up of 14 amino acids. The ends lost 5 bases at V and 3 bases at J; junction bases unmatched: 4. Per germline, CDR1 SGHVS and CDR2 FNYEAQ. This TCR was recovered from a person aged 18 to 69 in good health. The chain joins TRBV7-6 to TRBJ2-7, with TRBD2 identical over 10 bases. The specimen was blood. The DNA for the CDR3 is TGTGCCAGCAGCCAGCGGGGGGGCCTCTACGAGCAGTACTTC. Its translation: CASSQRGGLYEQYF.